This T cell receptor (beta chain) was sequenced during a study of shared clonotypes between healthy human individuals. As for the study in general: In total, the donors were a couple of women and a few men aged 18 to 49.

Cells designated naive CD8 were CD45RO-negative and were positively selected for CCR7, with terminally differentiated effector memory CD45RA+ cells excluded. Measured with immunoSEQ multiplex PCR; TCRdb has only the in-frame clones, and not every one. The sample has under 700,000 clones, approximately 95% seen once. Germline V gives CDR1 MDHEN, CDR2 SYDVKM. The CDR3 covers 14 residues. Trimming at V came to 6 bases and at J to 3 bases, leaving 5 bases not matched to a gene. The J gene is TRBJ1-2, the V gene TRBV28; 9 nucleotides align to TRBD1. Sequenced: naive CD8+ T cells sorted from blood. The clonotype originates from a woman aged 25 to 45 in good health. Here the CDR3 reads CASRHTGGDYGYTF. The CDR3 nucleotides are TGTGCCAGCAGACATACAGGGGGCGACTATGGCTACACCTTC.